This TCR beta chain came from a study of T cell responses to AZD1222 COVID-19 vaccine. Study-level points and caveats: White British donors predominated, females outnumbered males, and clonal diversity was possibly underestimated. Spike as a whole was targeted by vaccine-associated CD4 TCRs, dominant at 160-218 and 743-854. Only a handful of AZD1222 recipients, roughly six in all, had baseline seropositivity. After the peak T cell response, and only then, were repertoires sampled.

Note on this clone: The target antigen is unknown.

Sequenced by immunoSEQ multiplex PCR; TCRdb stores in-frame clones only, minus some. This sample has around 210,000 clones; roughly 94% occur once, and the top ten carry approximately 1.5%. Trimming cost V 1 base and J 0 bases, with 4 bases left between them. The CDR3 runs 14 residues. Germline lookup yields CDR1 LGHNA and CDR2 YNFKEQ. Sequenced material: peripheral blood, taken 28 days after the second dose of the MenACWY control vaccine. V is TRBV4-2 and J is TRBJ1-5, with D hard to call. The clonotype was recovered from an adult who received the MenACWY meningococcal vaccine as a control. The CDR3 region has the DNA TGTGCCAGCAGCCAAGTTTCTAGCAATCAGCCCCAGCATTTT. Translating it yields CASSQVSSNQPQHF.